Below, one T cell receptor beta chain is given with its context. Its antigen remains unknown. Alopecia areata patients gave lesional scalp punch biopsies and peripheral blood samples. The source of the sample is a study of CD8+ T cells in alopecia areata. TCR sequencing used cDNA made by reverse transcription of extracted RNA. Assay: immunoSEQ multiplex PCR; the TCRdb copy retains only in-frame clones and omits some. The sample consists of about 30,000 clones, approximately 60% of them appearing once. Study-level points and caveats: Normal skin's resident alphabeta T cells are sequenced alongside lesional scalp T cells. Normal scalp had lower clonality than lesional scalp, with alopecia totalis/universalis lesions showing this most strongly.

Sequences were obtained from NKG2D-high CD8+ T cells sorted from blood. The origin of this receptor is a human donor with alopecia areata.

CDR3 DNA: TGTGCCAGCAGTTACATCGGCAATACGCAGTATTTT. This sequence encodes CASSYIGNTQYF. The V call is TRBV6-6, the J call TRBJ2-3, with D unresolved. The CDR3 runs 12 residues. CDR1 and CDR2 (germline): MNHNY, SVGAGI (reference sequence). The ends were cut back, 2 bases at V and 7 bases at J, with 7 bases in the middle.